This T cell receptor beta chain was recorded in a study of T cells in Graves' hyperthyroidism and ophthalmopathy (dated by TCRdb to the late 2010s). Regarding the study in general: Peripheral blood samples were taken at the time of initial diagnosis, prior to any treatment. TCR V-J signatures able to tell the groups apart were searched for in a discovery cohort of some 100 patients, of whom under 45 had Graves' ophthalmopathy and around 58 had stable Graves' hyperthyroidism. Prospective prediction of ophthalmopathy was tested in an independent validation cohort of approximately 19 hyperthyroidism patients and around 16 patients who later progressed to ophthalmopathy. The 100 or so discovery patients were randomly divided into training and test sets at a 7:3 ratio. In about 6 Graves' hyperthyroidism patients, the study also compared T-cell repertoires from thyroid tissue with T-cell repertoires from blood. After sampling, hyperthyroidism patients received methimazole starting at 30 mg daily, and ophthalmopathy patients received high-dose intravenous methylprednisolone. The paper reports TCR Vbeta CDR3 sequencing of over 120 peripheral blood samples: approximately 43 ophthalmopathy, about 75 hyperthyroidism and about 17 progressor patients. Study-wide conclusions, independent of this receptor: In cross-validation, a model built on a 13 V-J signature told ophthalmopathy apart from stable hyperthyroidism with 87.88% sensitivity and about 81% specificity, and in testing the same model reached 80%/75%. Most expanded thyroid clonotypes (frequency above 0.001) were also found in blood, which suggests that blood repertoires may mirror thyroid immune responses. In validation, progression to ophthalmopathy was predicted by the model with nearly 71% sensitivity and roughly 76% specificity, a median of roughly 6.4 months before onset. No statistical method was used to fix the sample size in advance, and group allocation was not hidden from the investigators.

Amplification of TCR beta CDR3 regions was carried out from RNA transcripts. The first round of RT-PCR for the TCR CDR3 was performed with the HTBI primer set and the Qiagen OneStep RT-PCR kit. Libraries were constructed in a second round of multiplex PCR, after which size selection and purification were performed. Paired-end sequencing of the libraries was performed with 100 bp reads on an Illumina HiSeq2000. From the authors' description of their analysis: Raw data were processed with SOAPnuke, discarding reads with adapters, uncalled bases, mean Phred below 15, or no exact constant-primer or identifier match. COPE v1.2.5 was used to merge the high-quality paired reads, and each unique nucleotide sequence was defined as a clonotype. MiTCR v1.1 was used to align clonotypes to the IMGT TRBV, TRBD and TRBJ reference segments. Only V-J combinations with frequency above 0.0001, covering approximately 99% of repertoires, were analysed. A TCS score was defined as the ratio between F50 (clonal expansion) and ExV (chaos), using BLOSUM62-based TCRdist between CDR3 peptides within each V-J. Welch's t-statistics and random forest reduced roughly 540 V-J features to roughly 13, which were used in a naive Bayes classifier (R e1071). TCRdb reprocessing: public reads trimmed at Q25 with fastp, clones called with MiXCR, in-frame beta chains kept. Each CDR3 protein gets just one entry, which takes the most common genes and DNA from the rows behind it. TCRdb assigned the V and J calls; the authors' analysis was not used. Here the sample has about 200,000 distinct CDR3 sequences; about 15% occur a single time. More than 50% of the sample is taken by the ten largest.

This clonotype has a count of ten or more. Its binding antigen is unknown. Per-base quality was not reported, and no clone a single base away is much larger than it. Stable Graves' hyperthyroidism was defined as the absence of progression to ophthalmopathy over 18 months of follow-up. The hyperthyroidism patients were between 18 and 65 years old and newly diagnosed, with a disease duration of less than 2 months. Patients with uncontrolled infections, other autoimmune diseases, pregnancy or lactation were excluded. Diagnoses were based on clinical symptoms, serum thyroxine and TRAb, thyroid ultrasound and orbital computed tomography. PBMCs were separated from roughly 9.3 ml of fresh peripheral blood using Ficoll-Paque density gradient centrifugation. Trizol reagent was used to extract total RNA, and RNA quality was then checked on an Agilent 2100 Bioanalyzer. CDR1 DFQATT and CDR2 SNEGSKA were looked up in the germline V gene (reference sequence). The CDR3 holds 15 amino acids from the cysteine to the phenylalanine. The retained sequence is limited to the CDR3, 45 bases, with the frame set at the first base. V lost 3 bases and J lost 3 bases, and the count of bases not matched to a germline gene is 6.

This TCR was recovered from a woman aged 50 to 60 with Graves' hyperthyroidism. The sample consisted of blood. Recombination connected TRBV20-1 to TRBJ2-7; TRBD2 aligns with 12 central bases. The CDR3 here reads CSARPTSGGDYEQYF. DNA sequence: TGCAGTGCTAGGCCGACTAGCGGGGGAGACTACGAGCAGTACTTC.